This T cell receptor beta chain was recorded in a study of OX40 agonist ivuxolimab in advanced cancers. Looked up from germline, CDR1 is MGHRA and CDR2 is YSYEKL. Trimming pared 3 bases from V and 5 bases from J, leaving 20 bases between. The CDR3 contains 16 residues. The data were produced by immunoSEQ multiplex PCR, yet TCRdb's version contains in-frame clones alone and is incomplete. Among 50,000 to 65,000 clones listed, 88% were seen once. This TCR derives from an adult with an advanced solid tumor such as melanoma, head and neck, liver or kidney cancer. The chain joins TRBV4-1 to TRBJ2-7; the D call may be TRBD1 or TRBD2 (7 bases each). This material consisted of CD4+ or CD8+ T cells sorted from blood, taken in a trial of the OX40 agonist ivuxolimab. This chain's CDR3 is CASSQRGGGRYDEQYF. As DNA, the CDR3 is TGCGCCAGCAGCCAGAGGGGAGGGGGCAGATACGACGAGCAGTACTTC.